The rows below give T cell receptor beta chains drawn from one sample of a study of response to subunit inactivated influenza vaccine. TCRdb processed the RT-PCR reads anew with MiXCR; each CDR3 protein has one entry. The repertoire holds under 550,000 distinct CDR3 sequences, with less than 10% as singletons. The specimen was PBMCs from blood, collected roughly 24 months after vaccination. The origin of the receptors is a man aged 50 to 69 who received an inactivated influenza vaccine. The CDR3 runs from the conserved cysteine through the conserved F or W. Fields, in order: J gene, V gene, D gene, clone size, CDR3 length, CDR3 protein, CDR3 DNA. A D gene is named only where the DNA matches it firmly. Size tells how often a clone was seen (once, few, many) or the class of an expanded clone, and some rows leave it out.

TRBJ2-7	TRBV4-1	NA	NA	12	CASSQTNHEQYF	TGCGCCAGCAGCCAAACGAACCACGAGCAGTACTTC
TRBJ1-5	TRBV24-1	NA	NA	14	CATSDGLSNQPQHF	TGTGCCACCAGTGATGGACTTAGCAATCAGCCCCAGCATTTT
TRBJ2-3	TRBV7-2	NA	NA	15	CASSFSGGRRDTQYF	TGTGCCAGCAGCTTTTCGGGGGGCCGTAGAGATACGCAGTATTTT
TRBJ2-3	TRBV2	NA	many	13	CASLRDSTDTQYF	TGTGCCAGCCTCCGGGACTCCACAGATACGCAGTATTTT
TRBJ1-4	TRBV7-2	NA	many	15	CASSLGASSNEKLFF	TGTGCCAGCAGCCTTGGGGCATCGAGTAATGAAAAACTGTTTTTT
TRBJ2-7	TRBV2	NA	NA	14	CASSGGVLTYEQYF	TGTGCCAGCAGTGGTGGAGTACTTACCTACGAGCAGTACTTC
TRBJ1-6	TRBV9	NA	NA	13	CASSVVPGSPLHF	TGTGCCAGCAGCGTAGTTCCGGGTTCACCACTCCACTTT
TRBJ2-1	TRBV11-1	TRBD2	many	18	CASSSTGGTSGIFNEQFF	TGTGCCAGCAGTTCCACGGGAGGGACTAGCGGGATCTTCAATGAGCAGTTCTTC
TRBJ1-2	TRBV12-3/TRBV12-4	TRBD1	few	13	CASSLTGVRGYTF	TGTGCCAGCAGTCTAACAGGGGTACGGGGCTACACCTTC
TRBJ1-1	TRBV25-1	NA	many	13	CASNQGGFTEAFF	TGTGCCAGCAACCAGGGAGGGTTCACTGAAGCTTTCTTT
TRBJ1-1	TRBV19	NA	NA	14	CASSRPGLIYEAFF	TGTGCCAGTAGTAGGCCGGGATTAATTTATGAAGCTTTCTTT
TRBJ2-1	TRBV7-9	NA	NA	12	CATGTGYNEQFF	TGTGCCACTGGGACCGGATACAATGAGCAGTTCTTC
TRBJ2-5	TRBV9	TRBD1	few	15	CASSVVAGGGETQYF	TGTGCCAGCAGCGTAGTCGCAGGGGGCGGAGAGACCCAGTACTTC
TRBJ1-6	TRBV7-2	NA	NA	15	CASSRRWGSNSPLHF	TGTGCCAGCAGCCGCCGTTGGGGCAGTAATTCACCCCTCCACTTT
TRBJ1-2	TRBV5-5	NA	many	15	CASTQTGMGHYGYTF	TGTGCCAGCACGCAAACAGGAATGGGGCACTATGGCTACACCTTC
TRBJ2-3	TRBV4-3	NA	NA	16	CASSQVAGKGLDTQYF	TGCGCCAGCAGCCAAGTGGCTGGGAAGGGACTAGATACGCAGTATTTT
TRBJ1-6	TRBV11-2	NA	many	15	CASSVEGVRNSPLHF	TGTGCCAGCAGTGTGGAGGGTGTTAGGAATTCACCCCTCCACTTT
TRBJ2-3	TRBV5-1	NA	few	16	CASSPEGDSTTDTQYF	TGCGCCAGCAGCCCAGAGGGTGATTCAACCACAGATACGCAGTATTTT
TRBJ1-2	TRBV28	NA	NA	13	CASSPYSVYGYTF	TGTGCCAGCAGTCCATATTCGGTCTATGGCTACACCTTC
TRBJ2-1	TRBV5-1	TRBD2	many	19	CASSPTLAGGPSSYNEQFF	TGCGCCAGCAGCCCCACACTAGCGGGAGGGCCCAGCTCCTACAATGAGCAGTTCTTC
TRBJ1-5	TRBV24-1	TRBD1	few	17	CATSDSSTGLGNQPQHF	TGTGCCACCAGTGACTCTTCGACAGGGCTCGGCAATCAGCCCCAGCATTTT
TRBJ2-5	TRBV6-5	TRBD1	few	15	CASSYSTTGGETQYF	TGTGCCAGCAGTTACTCCACCACAGGGGGAGAGACCCAGTACTTC
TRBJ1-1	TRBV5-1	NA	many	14	CASSLGALVTEAFF	TGCGCCAGCAGCTTGGGAGCCCTGGTCACTGAAGCTTTCTTT
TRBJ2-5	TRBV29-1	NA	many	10	CSVGTETQYF	TGCAGCGTTGGCACAGAGACCCAGTACTTC
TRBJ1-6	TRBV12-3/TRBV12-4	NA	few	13	CASGQWGGLPLHF	TGTGCCAGCGGTCAATGGGGGGGTTTACCCCTCCACTTT
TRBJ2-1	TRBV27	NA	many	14	CASSLESGYNEQFF	TGTGCCAGCAGTTTAGAGTCAGGCTACAATGAGCAGTTCTTC
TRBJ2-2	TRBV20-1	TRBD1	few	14	CSARPGGRVGELFF	TGCAGTGCCCGACCAGGGGGAAGGGTCGGGGAGCTGTTTTTT
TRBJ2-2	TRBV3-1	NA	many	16	CASSQVPGVGTGELFF	TGTGCCAGCAGCCAAGTGCCGGGAGTGGGCACCGGGGAGCTGTTTTTT
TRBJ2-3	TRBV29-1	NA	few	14	CSVEFREIIDTQYF	TGCAGCGTTGAATTTCGGGAGATCATAGATACGCAGTATTTT
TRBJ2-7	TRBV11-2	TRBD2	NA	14	CASNLQRGGSEQYF	TGTGCCAGCAACTTACAGCGGGGGGGAAGCGAGCAGTACTTC
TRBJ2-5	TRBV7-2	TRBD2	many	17	CASSFLLAGGLKQTQYF	TGTGCCAGCAGCTTCCTACTAGCGGGGGGATTAAAGCAGACCCAGTACTTC
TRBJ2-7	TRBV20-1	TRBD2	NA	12	CSLAGETYEQYF	TGCAGTCTAGCGGGGGAAACCTACGAGCAGTACTTC
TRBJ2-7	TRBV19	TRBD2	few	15	CASMPTFSGKYEQYF	TGTGCCAGTATGCCGACCTTTAGCGGGAAGTACGAGCAGTACTTC
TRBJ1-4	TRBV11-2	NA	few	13	CASSPLDNEKLFF	TGTGCCAGCAGCCCATTGGACAATGAAAAACTGTTTTTT
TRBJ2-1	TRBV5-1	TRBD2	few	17	CASSGDRTSGRANEQFF	TGCGCCAGCAGCGGCGACAGGACTAGCGGGCGGGCGAATGAGCAGTTCTTC
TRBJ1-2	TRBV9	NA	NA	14	CASSAAGTYYGYTF	TGTGCCAGCAGCGCAGCCGGGACATACTATGGCTACACCTTC
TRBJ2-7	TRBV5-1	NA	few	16	CASSLMPGRGNEEQYF	TGCGCCAGCAGCTTGATGCCCGGACGGGGGAATGAGGAGCAGTACTTC
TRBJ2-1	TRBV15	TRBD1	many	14	CATSRGTGRNEQFF	TGTGCCACCAGCAGAGGGACAGGGAGGAATGAGCAGTTCTTC
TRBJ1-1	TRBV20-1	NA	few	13	CSASSLGDTEAFF	TGCAGTGCTAGCTCCCTAGGGGACACTGAAGCTTTCTTT
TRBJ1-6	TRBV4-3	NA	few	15	CASSQEKESNSPLHF	TGCGCCAGCAGCCAAGAAAAGGAGTCTAATTCACCCCTCCACTTT
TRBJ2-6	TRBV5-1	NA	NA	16	CASSSTAGSGANVLTF	TGCGCCAGCAGCAGTACGGCAGGGTCTGGGGCCAACGTCCTGACTTTC
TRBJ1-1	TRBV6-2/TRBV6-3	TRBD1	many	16	CASSYETGGADTEAFF	TGTGCCAGCAGCTACGAGACAGGGGGGGCGGACACTGAAGCTTTCTTT
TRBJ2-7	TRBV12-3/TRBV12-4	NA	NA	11	CASSLLITQYF	TGTGCCAGCAGTTTATTAATAACCCAGTACTTC
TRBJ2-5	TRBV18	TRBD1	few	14	CASSPTQGAETQYF	TGTGCCAGCTCACCAACGCAGGGGGCAGAGACCCAGTACTTC
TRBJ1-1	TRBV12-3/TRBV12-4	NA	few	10	CASSHTEAFF	TGTGCCAGCAGCCATACTGAAGCTTTCTTT
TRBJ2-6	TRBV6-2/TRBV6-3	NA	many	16	CASSLDRYSGANVLTF	TGTGCCAGCAGTCTTGACAGGTACTCTGGGGCCAACGTCCTGACTTTC
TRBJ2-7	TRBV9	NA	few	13	CASSDGTPYEQYF	TGTGCCAGCAGCGACGGGACCCCCTACGAGCAGTACTTC
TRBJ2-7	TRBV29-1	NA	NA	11	CSVISTYEQYF	TGCAGCGTTATTAGTACCTACGAGCAGTACTTC
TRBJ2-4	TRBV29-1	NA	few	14	CSVEDLLAKNIQYF	TGCAGCGTTGAAGATTTATTAGCCAAAAACATTCAGTACTTC
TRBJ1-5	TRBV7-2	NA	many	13	CASSLGVGQPQHF	TGTGCCAGCAGTTTAGGGGTTGGTCAGCCCCAGCATTTT
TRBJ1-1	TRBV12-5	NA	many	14	CASGLGPTNTEAFF	TGTGCTAGTGGTCTCGGACCCACGAACACTGAAGCTTTCTTT
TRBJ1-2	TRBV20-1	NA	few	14	CSASSSLANYGYTF	TGCAGTGCTAGTTCGTCTCTAGCTAACTATGGCTACACCTTC
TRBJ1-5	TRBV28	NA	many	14	CASKSGSGNQPQHF	TGTGCCAGCAAAAGTGGATCGGGCAATCAGCCCCAGCATTTT
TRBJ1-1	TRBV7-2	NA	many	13	CASSYDRNTEAFF	TGTGCCAGCAGCTATGACAGGAACACTGAAGCTTTCTTT